The entry below gives a single TCR beta chain sequence along with its context. What it recognizes is unknown. A multiplex PCR was run with 60 Vbeta primers and 13 Jbeta primers. Here immunoSEQ multiplex PCR was the method, and the copy in TCRdb shows in-frame clones only, minus some. Its clone listing holds about 88,000 clones. Germline loops: CDR1 SGHRS, CDR2 YFSETQ. Deletions cut 0 bases from V and 5 bases from J, with 6 bases between. The CDR3 runs to 14 residues. This specimen belongs to a study of cytomegalovirus exposure and HLA in healthy donors. Findings of the study overall: Among TCR beta chains, those listed as cytomegalovirus-associated numbered around 160.

The sample taken for sequencing was PBMCs. The chain has TRBV5-1 and TRBJ1-6; no clear D. The origin of this receptor is a girl aged 10-17 years in good health and CMV-seropositive. The CDR3 spells CASSLGEHNSPLHF. In DNA form, the CDR3 reads TGCGCCAGCAGCTTGGGGGAGCATAATTCACCCCTCCACTTT.